What follows is one TCR beta chain and its context. This record comes from a study of glioma-infiltrating T cells after dendritic cell vaccination. Study at large: Dendritic cell vaccination trial patients had either newly diagnosed or recurrent glioblastoma.

With V trimmed by 4 bases and J by 0 bases, 13 bases remained unmatched. The CDR3 covers 19 residues. Germline V gene data show CDR1 as MNHEY and CDR2 as SMNVEV (reference sequence). All glioblastoma patients lacked an isocitrate dehydrogenase mutation. Produced via immunoSEQ multiplex PCR; TCRdb's table is partial and in-frame only. Of over 90,000 clones listed, approximately 80% are singletons. The J gene is TRBJ2-2, the V gene TRBV27, with TRBD1 matching 8 bases. The sequence derives from a human donor with glioblastoma. Specimen: blood, collected before dendritic cell vaccination. In nucleotides, the CDR3 is TGTGCCAGCAGTTACCACCCGACAGGGGTTGGCCCGAACACCGGGGAGCTGTTTTTT. It specifies CASSYHPTGVGPNTGELFF.